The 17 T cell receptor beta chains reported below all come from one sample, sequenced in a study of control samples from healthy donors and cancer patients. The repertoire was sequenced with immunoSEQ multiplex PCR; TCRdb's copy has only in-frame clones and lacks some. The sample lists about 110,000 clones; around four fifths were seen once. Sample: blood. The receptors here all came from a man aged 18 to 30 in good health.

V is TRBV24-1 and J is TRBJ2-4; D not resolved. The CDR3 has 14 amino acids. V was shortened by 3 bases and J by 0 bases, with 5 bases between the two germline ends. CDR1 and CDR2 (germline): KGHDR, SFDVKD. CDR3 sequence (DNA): TGTGCCACCAGTGATCAGAGAGCCAAAAACATTCAGTACTTC. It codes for CATSDQRAKNIQYF.

CDR3 bases: TGTGCCAGCAGTTCGACAGGGGATAATTCACCCCTCCACTTT. It is translated as CASSSTGDNSPLHF. The chain uses TRBV28 and TRBJ1-6, with TRBD1 identical over 8 bases. V lost 4 bases, J lost 5 bases, and 1 base stayed unmatched. Germline CDR1 MDHEN, CDR2 SYDVKM. This CDR3 is built from 14 residues.

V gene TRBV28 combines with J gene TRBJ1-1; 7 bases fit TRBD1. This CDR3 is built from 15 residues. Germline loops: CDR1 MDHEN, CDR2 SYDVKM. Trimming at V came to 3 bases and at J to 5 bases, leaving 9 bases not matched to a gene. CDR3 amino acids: CASSFENRGRTEAFF. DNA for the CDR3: TGTGCCAGCAGTTTTGAGAACAGGGGCAGGACTGAAGCTTTCTTT.

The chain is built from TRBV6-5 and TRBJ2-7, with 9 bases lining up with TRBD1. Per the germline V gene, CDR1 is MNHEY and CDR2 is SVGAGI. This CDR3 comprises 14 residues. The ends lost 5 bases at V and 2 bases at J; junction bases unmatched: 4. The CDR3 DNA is TGTGCCAGCAGTAGGGACAGGGCGACCTACGAGCAGTACTTC. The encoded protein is CASSRDRATYEQYF.

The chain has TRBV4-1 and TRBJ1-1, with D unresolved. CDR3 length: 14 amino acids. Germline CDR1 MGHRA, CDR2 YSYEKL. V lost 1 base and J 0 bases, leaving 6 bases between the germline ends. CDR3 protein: CASSQGRMNTEAFF. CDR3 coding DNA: TGCGCCAGCAGCCAAGGAAGGATGAACACTGAAGCTTTCTTT.

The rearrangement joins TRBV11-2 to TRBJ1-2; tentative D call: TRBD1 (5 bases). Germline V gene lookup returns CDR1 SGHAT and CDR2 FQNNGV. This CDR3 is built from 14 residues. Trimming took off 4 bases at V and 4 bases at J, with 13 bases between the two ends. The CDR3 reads CASSWGRTSYGYTF. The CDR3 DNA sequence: TGTGCCAGCAGCTGGGGGAGGACTAGCTATGGCTACACCTTC.

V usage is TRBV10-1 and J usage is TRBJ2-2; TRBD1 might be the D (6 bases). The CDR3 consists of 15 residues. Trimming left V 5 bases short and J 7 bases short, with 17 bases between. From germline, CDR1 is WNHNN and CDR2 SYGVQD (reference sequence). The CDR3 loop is CASSPKTGTHGELFF. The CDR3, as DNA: TGCGCCAGCAGTCCGAAAACAGGGACCCACGGGGAGCTGTTTTTT.

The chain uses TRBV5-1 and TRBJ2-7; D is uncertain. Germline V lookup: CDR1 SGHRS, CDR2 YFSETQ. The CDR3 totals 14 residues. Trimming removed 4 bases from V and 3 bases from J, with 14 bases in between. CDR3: CASSPVTDGYEQYF. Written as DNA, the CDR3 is TGCGCCAGCAGCCCCGTAACGGACGGCTACGAGCAGTACTTC.

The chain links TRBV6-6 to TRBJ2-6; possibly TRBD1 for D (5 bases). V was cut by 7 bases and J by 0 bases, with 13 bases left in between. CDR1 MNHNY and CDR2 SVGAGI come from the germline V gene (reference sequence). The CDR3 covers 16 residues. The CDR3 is CASTGHQNSGANVLTF. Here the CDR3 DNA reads TGTGCCAGCACCGGACACCAAAACTCTGGGGCCAACGTCCTGACTTTC.

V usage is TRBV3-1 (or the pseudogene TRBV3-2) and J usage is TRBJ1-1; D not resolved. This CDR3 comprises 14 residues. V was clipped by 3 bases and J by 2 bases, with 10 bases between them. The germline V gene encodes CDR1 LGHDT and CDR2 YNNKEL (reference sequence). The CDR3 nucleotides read TGTGCCAGCAGCCAGCGTACATCCAACACTGAAGCTTTCTTT. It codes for CASSQRTSNTEAFF.

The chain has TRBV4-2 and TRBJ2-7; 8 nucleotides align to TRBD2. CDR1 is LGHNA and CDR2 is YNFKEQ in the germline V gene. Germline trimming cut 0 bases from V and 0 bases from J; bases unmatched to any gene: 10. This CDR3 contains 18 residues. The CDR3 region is CASSQDLAGRFSSYEQYF. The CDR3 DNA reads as TGTGCCAGCAGCCAAGATTTAGCGGGGCGCTTCAGCTCCTACGAGCAGTACTTC.

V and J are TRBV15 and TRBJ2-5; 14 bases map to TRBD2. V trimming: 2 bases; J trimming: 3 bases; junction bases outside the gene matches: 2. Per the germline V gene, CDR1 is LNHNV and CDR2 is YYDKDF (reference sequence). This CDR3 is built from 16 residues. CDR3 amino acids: CATSRKTSGGEETQYF. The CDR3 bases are TGTGCCACCAGCAGAAAGACTAGCGGGGGGGAAGAGACCCAGTACTTC.

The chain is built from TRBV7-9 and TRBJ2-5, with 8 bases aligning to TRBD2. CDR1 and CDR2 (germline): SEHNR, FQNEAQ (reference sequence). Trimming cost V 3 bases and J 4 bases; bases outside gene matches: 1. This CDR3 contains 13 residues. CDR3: CASSFSGIETQYF. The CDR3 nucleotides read TGTGCCAGCAGCTTTAGCGGGATAGAGACCCAGTACTTC.

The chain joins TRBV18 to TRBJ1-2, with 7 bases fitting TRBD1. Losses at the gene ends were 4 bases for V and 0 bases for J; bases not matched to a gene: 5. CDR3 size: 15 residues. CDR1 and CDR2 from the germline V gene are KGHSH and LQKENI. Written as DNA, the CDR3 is TGTGCCAGCTCACTCCCGGGACAGACTAACTATGGCTACACCTTC. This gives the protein CASSLPGQTNYGYTF. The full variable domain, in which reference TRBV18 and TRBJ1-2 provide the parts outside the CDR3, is NAGVMQNPRHLVRRRGQEARLRCSPMKGHSHVYWYRQLPEEGLKFMVYLQKENIIDESGMPKERFSAEFPKEGPSILRIQQVVRGDSAAYFCASSLPGQTNYGYTFGSGTRLTVV.

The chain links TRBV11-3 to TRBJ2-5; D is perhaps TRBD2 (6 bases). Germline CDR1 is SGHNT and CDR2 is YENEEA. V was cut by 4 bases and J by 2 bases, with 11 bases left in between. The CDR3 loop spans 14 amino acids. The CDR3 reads CASSSRDLQETQYF. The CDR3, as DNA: TGTGCCAGCAGCTCCCGGGACTTGCAAGAGACCCAGTACTTC.

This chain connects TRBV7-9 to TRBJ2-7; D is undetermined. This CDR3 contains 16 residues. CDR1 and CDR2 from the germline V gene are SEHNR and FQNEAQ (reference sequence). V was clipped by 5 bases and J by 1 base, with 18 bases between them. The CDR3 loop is CASSAGGDLPSYEQYF. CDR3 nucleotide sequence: TGTGCCAGCAGCGCCGGCGGCGACCTACCATCCTACGAGCAGTACTTC.

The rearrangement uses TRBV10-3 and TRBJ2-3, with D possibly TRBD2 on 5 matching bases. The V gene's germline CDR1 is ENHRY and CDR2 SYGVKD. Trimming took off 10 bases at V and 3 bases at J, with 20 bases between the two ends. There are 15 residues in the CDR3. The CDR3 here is CATRGLGSRTDTQYF. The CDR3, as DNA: TGTGCCACTCGAGGACTGGGATCCCGGACAGATACGCAGTATTTT.